This T cell receptor (beta chain) emerged from a study of spatial heterogeneity in lung cancer. Only one count was recorded for this clonotype. J lost 5 bases, V lost 4 bases, and 9 bases had no gene match. CDR1 SGHRS and CDR2 YFSETQ come from the germline V gene. This CDR3 spans 14 amino acids. TCRdb re-derived calls from the 5' RACE reads in MiXCR, one entry per CDR3 protein. There are tens of thousands of distinct CDR3 sequences in the sample; about an eighth occur only once, and about two fifths lies in the top ten. Noted time point: sample taken at primary tumor resection. The sequence was collected from a male donor with early-stage non-small cell lung cancer. The sample in question was PBMCs, obtained at surgery. V is TRBV5-1 and J is TRBJ2-7; 7 nucleotides line up with TRBD1. The CDR3 sequence is CASSEPGQTHEQYF. In nucleotides, the CDR3 is TGCGCCAGCAGCGAACCGGGACAGACCCACGAGCAGTACTTC.